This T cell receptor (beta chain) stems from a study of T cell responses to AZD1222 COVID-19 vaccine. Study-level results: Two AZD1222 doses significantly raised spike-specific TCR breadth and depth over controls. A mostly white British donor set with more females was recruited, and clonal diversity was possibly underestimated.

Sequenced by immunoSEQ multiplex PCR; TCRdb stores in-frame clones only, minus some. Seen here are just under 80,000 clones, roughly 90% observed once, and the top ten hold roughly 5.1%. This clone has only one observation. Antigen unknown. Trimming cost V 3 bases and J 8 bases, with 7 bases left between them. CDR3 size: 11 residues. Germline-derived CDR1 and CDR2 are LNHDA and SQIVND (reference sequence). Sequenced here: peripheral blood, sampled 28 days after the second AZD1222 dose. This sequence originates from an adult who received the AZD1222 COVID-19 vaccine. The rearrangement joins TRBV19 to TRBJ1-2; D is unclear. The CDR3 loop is CASSMWRGYTF. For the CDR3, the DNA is TGTGCCAGTAGTATGTGGCGCGGCTACACCTTC.